This TCR beta chain stems from a study of T cell responses to AZD1222 COVID-19 vaccine. Study-level points and caveats: Dominant at 160-218 and 743-854, vaccine-associated CD4 TCRs also spanned spike.

About this clone itself: Its antigen remains unknown.

With 3 bases removed from V and 0 bases from J, the gap between germline ends came to 13 bases. The germline gives CDR1 LNHDA, CDR2 SQIVND (reference sequence). CDR3 length equals 16 residues. The data were produced by immunoSEQ multiplex PCR, yet TCRdb's version contains in-frame clones alone and is incomplete. This sample carries about 69,000 clones, about nine tenths of them seen once, and the ten largest clones take roughly 2.7%. This specimen consisted of peripheral blood, obtained on day 0 of AZD1222 vaccination. This TCR was sampled from an adult in good health. This chain uses TRBV19 with TRBJ2-3, with TRBD2 as a possible D gene (6 bases). CDR3 nucleotide sequence: TGTGCCAGTAGTATGGGCGGGGACCCTAGCACAGATACGCAGTATTTT. This codes for CASSMGGDPSTDTQYF.